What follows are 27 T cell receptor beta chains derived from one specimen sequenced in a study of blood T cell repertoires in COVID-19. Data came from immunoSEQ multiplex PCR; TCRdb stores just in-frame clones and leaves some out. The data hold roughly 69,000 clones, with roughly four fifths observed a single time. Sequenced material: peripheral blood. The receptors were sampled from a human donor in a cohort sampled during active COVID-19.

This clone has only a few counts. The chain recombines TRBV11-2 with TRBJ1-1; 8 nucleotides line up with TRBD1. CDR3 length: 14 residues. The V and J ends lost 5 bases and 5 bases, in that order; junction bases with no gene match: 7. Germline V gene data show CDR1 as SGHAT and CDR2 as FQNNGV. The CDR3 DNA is TGTGCCAGCAGCATCACAGGGGGGAGGACTGAAGCTTTCTTT. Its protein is CASSITGGRTEAFF. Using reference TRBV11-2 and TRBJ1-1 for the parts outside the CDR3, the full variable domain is EAGVAQSPRYKIIEKRQSVAFWCNPISGHATLYWYQQILGQGPKLLIQFQNNGVVDDSQLPKDRFSAERLKGVDSTLKIQPAKLEDSAVYLCASSITGGRTEAFFGQGTRLTVV.

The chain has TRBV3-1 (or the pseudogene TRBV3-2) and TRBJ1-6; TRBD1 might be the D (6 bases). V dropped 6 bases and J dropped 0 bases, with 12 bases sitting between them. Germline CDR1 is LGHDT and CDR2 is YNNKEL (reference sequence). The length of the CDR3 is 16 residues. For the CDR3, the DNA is TGTGCCAGCAGGCCAGGGGCGAGCTCCTATAATTCACCCCTCCACTTT. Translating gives CASRPGASSYNSPLHF.

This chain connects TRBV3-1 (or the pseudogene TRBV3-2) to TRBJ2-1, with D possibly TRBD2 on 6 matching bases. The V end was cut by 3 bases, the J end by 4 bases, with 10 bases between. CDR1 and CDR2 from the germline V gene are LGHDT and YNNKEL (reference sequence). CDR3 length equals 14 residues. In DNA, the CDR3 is TGTGCCAGCAGCCATCCGGGGGAGTACAATGAGCAGTTCTTC. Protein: CASSHPGEYNEQFF.

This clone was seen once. The CDR3 bases are TGTGCCAGCATCGTTTGGGGACTAGCGGGAGGGCCCCCCCACAATGAGCAGTTCTTC. Protein product: CASIVWGLAGGPPHNEQFF. The chain recombines TRBV7-9 with TRBJ2-1; 16 positions match TRBD2. With 7 bases clipped from V and 5 bases from J, the junction kept 14 bases outside the gene matches. Germline assignment: CDR1 SEHNR and CDR2 FQNEAQ (reference sequence). This CDR3 is built from 19 residues. Variable domain in full (rest from reference TRBV7-9 and TRBJ2-1): DTGVSQNPRHKITKRGQNVTFRCDPISEHNRLYWYRQTLGQGPEFLTYFQNEAQLEKSRLLSDRFSAERPKGSFSTLEIQRTEQGDSAMYLCASIVWGLAGGPPHNEQFFGPGTRLTVL.

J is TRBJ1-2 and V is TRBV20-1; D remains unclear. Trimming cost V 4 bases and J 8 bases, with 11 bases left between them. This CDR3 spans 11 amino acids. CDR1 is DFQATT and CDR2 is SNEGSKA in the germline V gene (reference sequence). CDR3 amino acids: CSAKARLGYTF. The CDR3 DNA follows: TGCAGTGCTAAAGCCCGTTTAGGCTACACCTTC.

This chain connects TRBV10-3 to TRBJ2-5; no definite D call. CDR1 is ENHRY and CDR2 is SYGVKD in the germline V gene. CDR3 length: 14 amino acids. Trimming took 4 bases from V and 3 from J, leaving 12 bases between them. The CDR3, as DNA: TGTGCCATCAGTGCATCCGGGTCTGAAGAGACCCAGTACTTC. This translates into CAISASGSEETQYF.

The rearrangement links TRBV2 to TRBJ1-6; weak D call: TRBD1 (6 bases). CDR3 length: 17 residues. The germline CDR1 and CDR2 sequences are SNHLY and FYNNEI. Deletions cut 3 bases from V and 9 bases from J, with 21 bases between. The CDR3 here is CASSESVVGATGSPLHF. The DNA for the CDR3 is TGTGCCAGCAGTGAGTCGGTGGTGGGGGCAACAGGTTCACCCCTCCACTTT. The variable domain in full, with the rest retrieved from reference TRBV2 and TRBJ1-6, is EPEVTQTPSHQVTQMGQEVILRCVPISNHLYFYWYRQILGQKVEFLVSFYNNEISEKSEIFDDQFSVERPDGSNFTLKIRSTKLEDSAMYFCASSESVVGATGSPLHFGNGTRLTVT.

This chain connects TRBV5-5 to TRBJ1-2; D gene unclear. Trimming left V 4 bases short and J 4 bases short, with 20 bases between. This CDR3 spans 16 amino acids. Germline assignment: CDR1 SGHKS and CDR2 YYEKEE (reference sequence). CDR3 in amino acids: CASSQEVTEGSYGYTF. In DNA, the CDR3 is TGTGCCAGCAGCCAGGAGGTTACGGAGGGATCCTATGGCTACACCTTC.

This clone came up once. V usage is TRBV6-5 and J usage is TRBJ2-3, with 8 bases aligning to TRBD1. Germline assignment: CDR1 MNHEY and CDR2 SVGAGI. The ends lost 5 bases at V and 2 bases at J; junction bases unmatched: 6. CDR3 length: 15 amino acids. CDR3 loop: CASSSTDRVTDTQYF. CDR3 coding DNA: TGTGCCAGCAGTAGCACGGACAGGGTCACAGATACGCAGTATTTT.

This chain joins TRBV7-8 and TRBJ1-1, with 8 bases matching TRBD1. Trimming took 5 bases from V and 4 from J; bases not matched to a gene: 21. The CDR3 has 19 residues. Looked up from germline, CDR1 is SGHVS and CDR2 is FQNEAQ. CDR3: CASSGPRNTGGLFFTEAFF. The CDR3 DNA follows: TGTGCCAGCAGCGGACCCCGCAACACAGGGGGGTTGTTCTTCACTGAAGCTTTCTTT.

The DNA of the CDR3 is TGTGCCTGGAGACCCGGACTAGTAGAATGGGGTGTGAATGAGCAGTTCTTC. Residues: CAWRPGLVEWGVNEQFF. The rearrangement links TRBV30 to TRBJ2-1, with 7 bases that match TRBD2. This CDR3 is 17 amino acids long. Looked up from germline, CDR1 is GTSNPN and CDR2 is SVGIG (reference sequence). Trimming took 3 bases from V and 7 from J; bases not matched to a gene: 18.

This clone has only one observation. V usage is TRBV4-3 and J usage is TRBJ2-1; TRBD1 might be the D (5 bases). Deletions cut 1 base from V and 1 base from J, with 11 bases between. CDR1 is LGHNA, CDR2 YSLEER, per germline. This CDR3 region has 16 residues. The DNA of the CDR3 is TGCGCCAGCAGCCAAGGGAGCCAGGGATCCTACAATGAGCAGTTCTTC. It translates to CASSQGSQGSYNEQFF.

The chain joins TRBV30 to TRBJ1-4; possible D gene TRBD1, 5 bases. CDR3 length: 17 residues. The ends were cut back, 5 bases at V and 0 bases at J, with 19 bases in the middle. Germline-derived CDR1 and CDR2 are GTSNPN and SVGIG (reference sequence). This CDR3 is CAWFITDNRTTNEKLFF. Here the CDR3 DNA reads TGTGCCTGGTTTATTACCGATAACAGGACAACTAATGAAAAACTGTTTTTT.

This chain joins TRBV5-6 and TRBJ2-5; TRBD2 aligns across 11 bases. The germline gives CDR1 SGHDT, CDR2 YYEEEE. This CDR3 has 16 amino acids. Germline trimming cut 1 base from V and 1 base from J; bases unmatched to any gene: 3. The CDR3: CASSLSLAGGQETQYF. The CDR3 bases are TGTGCCAGCAGCTTGTCGCTAGCGGGAGGCCAAGAGACCCAGTACTTC.

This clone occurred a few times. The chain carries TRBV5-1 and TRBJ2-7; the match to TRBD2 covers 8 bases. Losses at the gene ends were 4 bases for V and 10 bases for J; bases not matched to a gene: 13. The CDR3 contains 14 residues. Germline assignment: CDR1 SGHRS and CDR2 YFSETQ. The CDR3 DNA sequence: TGCGCCAGCAGCCCTACCATAGGACTAGCTAGTCAGTACTTC. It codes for CASSPTIGLASQYF.

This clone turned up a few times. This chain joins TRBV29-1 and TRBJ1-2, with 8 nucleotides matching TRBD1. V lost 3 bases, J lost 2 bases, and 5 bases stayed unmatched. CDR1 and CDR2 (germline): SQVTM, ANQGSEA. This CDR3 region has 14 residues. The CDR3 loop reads CSVEAGQANYGYTF. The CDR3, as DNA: TGCAGCGTTGAGGCGGGACAGGCGAACTATGGCTACACCTTC.

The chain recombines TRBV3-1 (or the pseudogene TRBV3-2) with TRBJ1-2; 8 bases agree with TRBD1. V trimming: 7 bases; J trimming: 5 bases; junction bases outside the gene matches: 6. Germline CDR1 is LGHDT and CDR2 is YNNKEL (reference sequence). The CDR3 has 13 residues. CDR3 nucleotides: TGTGCCAGCAACCAGGGGGCTGGGTATGGCTACACCTTC. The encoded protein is CASNQGAGYGYTF.

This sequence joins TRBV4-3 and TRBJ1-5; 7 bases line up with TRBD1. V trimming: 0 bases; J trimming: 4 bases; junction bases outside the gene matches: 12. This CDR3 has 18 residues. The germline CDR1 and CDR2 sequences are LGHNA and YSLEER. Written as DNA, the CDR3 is TGCGCCAGCAGCCAAGATTTACGGCGAGCAGGGGGGAATCAGCCCCAGCATTTT. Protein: CASSQDLRRAGGNQPQHF.

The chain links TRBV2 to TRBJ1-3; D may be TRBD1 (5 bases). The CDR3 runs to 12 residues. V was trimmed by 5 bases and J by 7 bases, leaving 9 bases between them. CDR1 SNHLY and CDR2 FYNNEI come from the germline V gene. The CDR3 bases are TGTGCCAGCAGTCAGGAGGGGAACACCATATATTTT. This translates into CASSQEGNTIYF.

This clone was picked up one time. The CDR3 sequence: CASSLESPRHGELFF. DNA for the CDR3: TGTGCCAGCAGCTTAGAAAGCCCGAGGCACGGGGAGCTGTTTTTT. V gene TRBV7-2 combines with J gene TRBJ2-2, with unresolved D. The CDR3 has 15 amino acids. Germline-derived CDR1 and CDR2 are SGHTA and FQGNSA. V was clipped by 1 base and J by 7 bases, with 13 bases between them.

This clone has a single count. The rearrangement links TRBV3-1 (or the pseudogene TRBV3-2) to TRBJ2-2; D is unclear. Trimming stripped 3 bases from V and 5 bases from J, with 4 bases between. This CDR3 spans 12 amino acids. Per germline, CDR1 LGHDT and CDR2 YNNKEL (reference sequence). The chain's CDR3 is CASSQSTGELFF. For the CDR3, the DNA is TGTGCCAGCAGCCAGAGTACCGGGGAGCTGTTTTTT.

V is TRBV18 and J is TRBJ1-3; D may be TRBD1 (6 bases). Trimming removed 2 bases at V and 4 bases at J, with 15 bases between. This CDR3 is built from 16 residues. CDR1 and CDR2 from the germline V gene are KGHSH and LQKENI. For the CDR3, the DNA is TGTGCCAGCTCACCAAGAAGGACAGCTCACGGAAACACCATATATTTT. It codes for CASSPRRTAHGNTIYF.

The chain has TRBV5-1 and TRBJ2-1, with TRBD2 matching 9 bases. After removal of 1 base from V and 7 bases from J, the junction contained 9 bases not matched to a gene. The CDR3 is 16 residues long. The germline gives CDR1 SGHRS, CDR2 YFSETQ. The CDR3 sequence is CASSLNGASGANEQFF. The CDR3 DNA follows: TGCGCCAGCAGCTTGAATGGTGCTAGCGGGGCAAATGAGCAGTTCTTC.

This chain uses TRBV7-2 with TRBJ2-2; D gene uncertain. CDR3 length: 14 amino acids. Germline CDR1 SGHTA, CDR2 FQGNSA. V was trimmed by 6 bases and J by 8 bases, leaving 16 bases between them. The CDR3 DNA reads TGTGCCAGCAGACCGTTGGCAGCGTTGGGGGAGCTGTTTTTT. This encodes CASRPLAALGELFF.

Here the CDR3 reads CASSLYRVGAYEQYF. The CDR3 DNA reads TGCGCCAGCAGTTTGTACAGGGTAGGAGCCTACGAGCAGTACTTC. The V call is TRBV4-1, the J call TRBJ2-7; maybe TRBD1 (6 bases). The CDR3 sequence is 15 residues long. CDR1 and CDR2 (germline): MGHRA, YSYEKL. Trimming stripped 6 bases from V and 2 bases from J, with 17 bases between.

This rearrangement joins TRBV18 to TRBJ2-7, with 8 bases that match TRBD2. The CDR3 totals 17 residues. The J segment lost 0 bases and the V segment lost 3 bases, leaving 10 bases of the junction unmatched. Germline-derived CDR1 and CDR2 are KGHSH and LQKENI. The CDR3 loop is CASSPRGGAPLSYEQYF. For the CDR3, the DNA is TGTGCCAGCTCACCTCGGGGGGGGGCTCCCCTCTCCTACGAGCAGTACTTC.

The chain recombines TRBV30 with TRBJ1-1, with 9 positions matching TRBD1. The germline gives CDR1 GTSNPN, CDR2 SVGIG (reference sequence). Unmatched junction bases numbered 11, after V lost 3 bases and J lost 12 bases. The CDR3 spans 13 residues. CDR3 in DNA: TGTGCCTGGAGCAGCGGGACAGGGTATGATACTTTCTTT. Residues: CAWSSGTGYDTFF. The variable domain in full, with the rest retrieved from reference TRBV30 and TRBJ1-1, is SQTIHQWPATLVQPVGSPLSLECTVEGTSNPNLYWYRQAAGRGLQLLFYSVGIGQISSEVPQNLSASRPQDRQFILSSKKLLLSDSGFYLCAWSSGTGYDTFFGQGTRLTVV.